The present TCR gamma chain was sequenced within a study of gamma-delta T cells after stem cell transplantation. The CDR3 contains 15 residues. Germline lookup yields CDR1 EGSTGY and CDR2 YDSYTSSV. The J segment lost 0 bases and the V segment lost 0 bases, leaving 5 bases of the junction unmatched. TCRdb re-analyzed the RT-PCR reads via CATT. In the table there are about 1,200 gamma-chain clones, 16% of which are singletons. This clone was counted between two and nine times. The sequence derives from a human donor. It is not recorded whose cells these are; they may come from a transplant donor. Sample: gamma-delta T cells. The chain links TRGV4 to TRGJ1 or TRGJ2. The CDR3, as DNA: TGTGCCACCTGGGATGGGGGGGGGAATTATTATAAGAAACTCTTT. It is translated as CATWDGGGNYYKKLF.